A selection of T cell receptor beta chains follows, all from one sample in a study of cytomegalovirus exposure and HLA in healthy donors. The repertoire was sequenced with immunoSEQ multiplex PCR; TCRdb's copy has only in-frame clones and lacks some. Of about 170,000 clones listed, approximately 81% are singletons. The sample consisted of PBMCs. The receptors shown here come from a male donor in good health and CMV-seronegative. Each CDR3 is given with its conserved first and last residue. D genes are given only for firm matches. Part of the rows lack a size; the others show once, few, many or a class for expanded clones.

clone_size	d_call	v_call	j_call	cdr3_aa	cdr3_nt
-	TRBD1	TRBV12-5	TRBJ1-5	CASGLPGGCNQPQHF	TGTGCTAGTGGCCTTCCAGGGGGCTGCAATCAGCCCCAGCATTTT
-	-	TRBV4-2	TRBJ2-5	CASSQEIGTQETQYF	TGTGCCAGCAGCCAAGAAATTGGCACCCAAGAGACCCAGTACTTC
-	-	TRBV7-2	TRBJ2-5	CASSLTRALETQYF	TGTGCCAGCAGCTTAACCAGGGCGTTAGAGACCCAGTACTTC
-	-	TRBV30	TRBJ1-2	CAWSDWSHYGYTF	TGTGCCTGGAGTGACTGGTCACACTATGGCTACACCTTC
-	TRBD2	TRBV2	TRBJ2-5	CASGVAGGYETQYF	TGTGCCAGCGGGGTAGCGGGGGGGTATGAGACCCAGTACTTC
-	TRBD2	TRBV7-2	TRBJ2-2	CASSYSRRGTTGELFF	TGTGCCAGCAGCTATTCGCGGCGGGGGACGACCGGGGAGCTGTTTTTT
-	-	TRBV27	TRBJ2-7	CASSQGNSYEQYF	TGTGCCAGCAGTCAGGGGAACTCCTACGAGCAGTACTTC
-	-	TRBV6-5	TRBJ2-7	CASSYGATYEQYF	TGTGCCAGCAGTTACGGGGCTACCTACGAGCAGTACTTC
-	-	TRBV14	TRBJ2-7	CASSSGFYEQYF	TGTGCCAGCAGCTCAGGGTTCTACGAGCAGTACTTC
-	-	TRBV19	TRBJ2-7	CASSMVGAPYYEQYF	TGTGCCAGTAGTATGGTGGGAGCTCCATACTACGAGCAGTACTTC
-	-	TRBV23-1	TRBJ1-4	CASSQSPSCGQDEKLFF	TGCGCCAGCAGTCAATCCCCTTCCTGCGGGCAGGATGAAAAACTGTTTTTT
once	-	TRBV28	TRBJ2-3	CASSPFTDTQYF	TGTGCCAGCAGCCCGTTCACAGATACGCAGTATTTT
-	TRBD2	TRBV6-5	TRBJ2-5	CASSYGTSGKETQYF	TGTGCCAGCAGTTATGGGACTAGCGGGAAAGAGACCCAGTACTTC
-	TRBD2	TRBV7-2	TRBJ2-3	CASSLVLEGSGSTDTQYF	TGTGCCAGCAGCTTAGTCCTAGAAGGTAGCGGGAGCACAGATACGCAGTATTTT
-	TRBD1	TRBV19	TRBJ2-3	CASSNRQGAYTDTQYF	TGTGCCAGTAGCAATCGACAGGGGGCGTACACAGATACGCAGTATTTT
-	-	TRBV27	TRBJ2-1	CASSFFGTSRVGQFF	TGTGCCAGCAGTTTTTTCGGGACATCGCGGGTCGGGCAGTTCTTC
once	TRBD2	TRBV7-6	TRBJ2-3	CASSSLIAGSDTQYF	TGTGCCAGCAGCTCTTTAATAGCGGGGTCAGATACGCAGTATTTT
few	-	TRBV5-1	TRBJ1-1	CASSFRATVRNTEAFF	TGCGCCAGCAGCTTTCGCGCCACGGTAAGGAACACTGAAGCTTTCTTT
-	TRBD2	TRBV19	TRBJ2-3	CASSAQRDRTDTQYF	TGTGCCAGTAGTGCCCAGCGGGACCGCACAGATACGCAGTATTTT
-	-	TRBV28	TRBJ1-4	CASSLGSWLQGLNEKLFF	TGTGCCAGCAGTTTGGGCAGTTGGCTACAGGGTTTGAATGAAAAACTGTTTTTT
-	-	TRBV4-3	TRBJ2-7	CALAIYEQYF	TGCGCCCTAGCAATCTACGAGCAGTACTTC
-	TRBD1	TRBV11-1	TRBJ2-7	CASSSVGQGAYEQYF	TGTGCCAGCAGCTCGGTGGGACAGGGGGCCTACGAGCAGTACTTC
-	-	TRBV9	TRBJ2-5	CASSVGPLEETQYF	TGTGCCAGCAGCGTAGGGCCTCTTGAAGAGACCCAGTACTTC
once	-	TRBV27	TRBJ1-5	CASSGHYNQPQHF	TGTGCCAGCAGCGGACACTACAATCAGCCCCAGCATTTT
-	-	TRBV13	TRBJ2-7	CASSLSDSSYEQYF	TGTGCCAGCAGCTTATCTGACAGTTCCTACGAGCAGTACTTC
-	-	TRBV4-2	TRBJ1-1	CASSQDLPGERTEAFF	TGTGCCAGCAGCCAAGATCTTCCCGGGGAAAGGACTGAAGCTTTCTTT
-	-	TRBV7-2	TRBJ2-3	CASSLPTDTQYF	TGTGCCAGCAGCCTCCCCACAGATACGCAGTATTTT
-	TRBD2	TRBV27	TRBJ2-3	CASSFFSGIQYF	TGTGCCAGCAGTTTTTTTAGCGGGATTCAGTATTTT
-	-	TRBV7-2	TRBJ2-7	CASSSKGGVSTYEQYF	TGTGCCAGCAGCTCAAAGGGGGGGGTATCCACCTACGAGCAGTATTTC
once	-	TRBV4-2	TRBJ2-1	CASSQGQDRGISSYNEQFF	TGTGCCAGCAGCCAAGGTCAGGACCGGGGAATTAGCTCCTACAATGAGCAGTTCTTC
few	TRBD1	TRBV6-5	TRBJ1-2	CASTREGAYGYTF	TGTGCCAGCACCCGGGAGGGGGCCTATGGCTACACCTTC
few	-	TRBV28	TRBJ1-5	CASSSGNQPQHF	TGTGCCAGCAGTTCAGGGAATCAGCCCCAGCATTTT
once	-	TRBV10-3	TRBJ2-5	CAISGVGGQETQYF	TGTGCCATCAGCGGAGTGGGGGGCCAAGAGACCCAGTACTTC
-	TRBD2	TRBV15	TRBJ2-3	CATGAGGTDTQYF	TGTGCCACCGGAGCGGGGGGAACAGATACGCAGTATTTT
-	-	TRBV29-1	TRBJ1-2	CSVEDLSFGYGYTF	TGCAGCGTTGAAGATCTGTCCTTCGGCTATGGCTACACCTTC
-	TRBD1	TRBV7-2	TRBJ1-6	CASSLPGQGTPLHF	TGTGCCAGCAGCTTACCCGGACAGGGTACACCCCTCCACTTT